The 14 T cell receptor beta chains below were found in one sample sequenced in a study of T-cell memory formation after mild COVID-19 (dated by TCRdb to the early 2020s). The library was produced with 5' RACE. This sample was sequenced with an Illumina NovaSeq 6000. TCRdb itself trimmed the public reads at Q25 with fastp, ran MiXCR and retained productive beta chains. Under each unique CDR3 protein, matching rows form one entry showing the most common genes and DNA. Counted in this sample were roughly 130,000 distinct CDR3 sequences; roughly 6% of them appeared once. Clones ranked in the top ten supply around 2% of the sample. The material sequenced was PBMCs or a T cell subset sorted from them (not recorded which). Receptors originate from an adult woman who had mild COVID-19 (a few samples of this study predate the infection). The sample titles of this study are shuffled in the database, so cell type and time point are left out; the donor was told from shared clones.

This clonotype has more than one count but fewer than ten. The CDR3 is CSASRGHQGNQPQHF. CDR3 in DNA: TGCAGTGCTAGTAGGGGGCATCAGGGCAATCAGCCCCAGCATTTT. The chain uses TRBV20-1 and TRBJ1-5, with 7 bases matching TRBD1. Germline-derived CDR1 and CDR2 are DFQATT and SNEGSKA (reference sequence). The CDR3 totals 15 residues. The V gene end was trimmed by 3 bases and the J gene end by 2 bases; junction bases not matched to a gene: 7.

In its sample, this clonotype was seen a few times. V is TRBV5-1 and J is TRBJ2-2, with 9 bases matching TRBD2. V was pared by 2 bases and J by 7 bases, with 6 bases of the junction left unmatched. The CDR3 has 15 amino acids. Germline loops: CDR1 SGHRS, CDR2 YFSETQ. CDR3: CASSLAGGANGELFF. CDR3 DNA sequence: TGCGCCAGCAGCTTAGCGGGAGGAGCAAACGGGGAGCTGTTTTTT.

On this clonotype: A much larger clone is a single base away; this may be a read error. The chain couples TRBV7-9 to TRBJ2-3; 11 bases map to TRBD2. CDR1 SEHNR and CDR2 FQNEAQ come from the germline V gene (reference sequence). The CDR3 spans 18 residues. The CDR3 nucleotides are TGTGACAGTGTGACTAGCGGGGTTGCGGGTGGGAGCACAGATACGCAGTATTTT. Protein sequence: CDSVTSGVAGGSTDTQYF.

In this sample, this clonotype turned up many times. The chain employs TRBV20-1 and TRBJ2-3; perhaps TRBD2 as D (6 bases). V dropped 3 bases and J dropped 3 bases, with 22 bases sitting between them. Germline V gives CDR1 DFQATT, CDR2 SNEGSKA (reference sequence). This CDR3 is built from 17 residues. CDR3 nucleotide sequence: TGCAGTGCTAGGGGGGGTTGGGCCTCGAGTTCGACAGATACGCAGTATTTT. This codes for CSARGGWASSSTDTQYF.

V is TRBV7-3 and J is TRBJ2-1, with 16 bases aligning to TRBD2. The CDR3 runs to 20 residues. CDR1 and CDR2 (germline): SGHTA, FQGTGA. The V gene end was trimmed by 2 bases and the J gene end by 0 bases; junction bases not matched to a gene: 7. CDR3 protein: CASSLSGTSGRVNSYNEQFF. CDR3 DNA sequence: TGTGCCAGCAGCTTATCGGGGACTAGCGGGAGGGTCAACTCCTACAATGAGCAGTTCTTC.

This clonotype turned up a few times. The V gene is TRBV7-9, the J gene TRBJ2-7, with D perhaps assigned TRBD1 or TRBD2 (5 bases each). V was clipped by 3 bases and J by 3 bases, with 12 bases between them. CDR3 length equals 14 residues. CDR1 and CDR2 (germline): SEHNR, FQNEAQ (reference sequence). The CDR3 is CASSFGTLGYEQYF. The CDR3 nucleotides read TGTGCCAGCAGCTTCGGGACCCTGGGCTACGAGCAGTACTTC.

The chain couples TRBV20-1 to TRBJ2-5, with a tentative D call TRBD1 (5 bases). The germline CDR1 and CDR2 sequences are DFQATT and SNEGSKA (reference sequence). This CDR3 has 13 residues. Here the CDR3 DNA reads TGCAGCCCGCTGGACATTTTAGAAGAGACCCAGTACTTC. Translating it yields CSPLDILEETQYF.

This clonotype was detected ten times or more. The chain recombines TRBV19 with TRBJ2-7; 8 nucleotides align to TRBD1. The CDR3 is made up of 15 amino acids. V lost 4 bases to trimming and J lost 3 bases; unmatched junction nucleotides: 8. Per germline, CDR1 LNHDA and CDR2 SQIVND (reference sequence). CDR3 DNA: TGTGCCAGTAGTACCAAGGACAGGGCTGGCTACGAGCAGTACTTC. Its protein product is CASSTKDRAGYEQYF.

The chain employs TRBV19 and TRBJ1-5; D is unresolved. Germline loops: CDR1 LNHDA, CDR2 SQIVND (reference sequence). Trimming pared 7 bases from V and 0 bases from J, leaving 13 bases between. The CDR3 covers 15 residues. The CDR3 DNA is TGTGCCAGTACCCAAATGGGAATTAGCAATCAGCCCCAGCATTTT. This codes for CASTQMGISNQPQHF. Full variable domain (rest looked up from reference TRBV19 and TRBJ1-5): DGGITQSPKYLFRKEGQNVTLSCEQNLNHDAMYWYRQDPGQGLRLIYYSQIVNDFQKGDIAEGYSVSREKKESFPLTVTSAQKNPTAFYLCASTQMGISNQPQHFGDGTRLSIL.

This clonotype appeared a few times. This chain connects TRBV14 to TRBJ2-7, with D perhaps TRBD1 (5 bases). Trimming shortened V by 0 bases and J by 0 bases, and 15 bases separated the two germline ends. CDR1 and CDR2 from the germline V gene are SGHDN and FVKESK. There are 17 residues in the CDR3. For the CDR3, the DNA is TGTGCCAGCAGCCAAGATGACTGGGGCCGAAGCTCCTACGAGCAGTACTTC. Residues: CASSQDDWGRSSYEQYF.

The V gene is TRBV5-1, the J gene TRBJ2-7; 11 bases align to TRBD2. V trimming: 2 bases; J trimming: 5 bases; junction bases outside the gene matches: 21. The CDR3 has 20 residues. The V gene's germline CDR1 is SGHRS and CDR2 YFSETQ. The DNA of the CDR3 is TGCGCCAGCAGCTTCCGGCGCATGGTGGAGACTAGCGGGGAAATTGACGAGCAGTACTTC. This sequence encodes CASSFRRMVETSGEIDEQYF.

The V call is TRBV10-3, the J call TRBJ2-7, with TRBD1 matching 8 bases. The CDR3 runs 15 residues. The trim removed 3 bases at V and 3 bases at J, leaving 7 bases unmatched. The germline V gene has CDR1 ENHRY and CDR2 SYGVKD. CDR3 loop: CAISEGQGRIYEQYF. CDR3 DNA: TGTGCCATCAGTGAAGGACAGGGAAGGATCTACGAGCAGTACTTC.

The gene calls are TRBV15 and TRBJ1-4; 10 nucleotides line up with TRBD1. This CDR3 has 15 amino acids. The V gene end was trimmed by 5 bases and the J gene end by 7 bases; junction bases not matched to a gene: 7. CDR1 LNHNV and CDR2 YYDKDF come from the germline V gene (reference sequence). CDR3 coding DNA: TGTGCCACCAGCCTACGACAGGGGGCCAGTGAAAAACTGTTTTTT. Translating it yields CATSLRQGASEKLFF. Filled out from reference TRBV15 and TRBJ1-4, the complete variable domain reads DAMVIQNPRYQVTQFGKPVTLSCSQTLNHNVMYWYQQKSSQAPKLLFHYYDKDFNNEADTPDNFQSRRPNTSFCFLDIRSPGLGDTAMYLCATSLRQGASEKLFFGSGTQLSVL.

This clonotype showed up just a few times. The V gene is TRBV30, the J gene TRBJ1-5; 8 positions match TRBD1. Germline lookup yields CDR1 GTSNPN and CDR2 SVGIG (reference sequence). V dropped 2 bases and J dropped 4; count of bases not matched to a gene: 7. The CDR3 has 15 residues. CDR3 coding DNA: TGTGCCTGGAGTCCCCAGGGGGCGCCGAATCAGCCCCAGCATTTT. It encodes CAWSPQGAPNQPQHF.